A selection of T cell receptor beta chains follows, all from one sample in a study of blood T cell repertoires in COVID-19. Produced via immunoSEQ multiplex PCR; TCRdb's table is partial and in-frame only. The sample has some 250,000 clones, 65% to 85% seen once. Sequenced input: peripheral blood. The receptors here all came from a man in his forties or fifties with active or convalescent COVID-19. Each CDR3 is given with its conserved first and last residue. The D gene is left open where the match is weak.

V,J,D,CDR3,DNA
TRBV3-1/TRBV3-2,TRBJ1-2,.,CASSRGADYGYTF,TGTGCCAGCAGCCGGGGCGCTGACTATGGCTACACCTTC
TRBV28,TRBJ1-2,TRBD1,CASSPIGQGGNYGYTF,TGTGCCAGCAGTCCAATCGGACAGGGAGGAAACTATGGCTACACCTTC
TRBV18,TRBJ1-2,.,CASSPPSLGGQNYGYTF,TGTGCCAGCTCCCCCCCCTCTCTCGGTGGACAGAATTATGGCTACACCTTC
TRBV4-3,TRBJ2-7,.,CASSQYLGGEQYF,TGCGCCAGCAGCCAATATCTGGGGGGCGAGCAGTACTTC
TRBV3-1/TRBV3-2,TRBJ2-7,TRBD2,CASSPIGGGAGEQYF,TGTGCCAGCAGCCCCATTGGCGGGGGGGCGGGAGAGCAGTACTTC
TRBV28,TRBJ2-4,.,CASSFRAGRGQAKNIQYF,TGTGCCAGCAGTTTCCGGGCGGGGAGAGGTCAGGCCAAAAACATTCAGTACTTC
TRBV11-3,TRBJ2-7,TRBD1,CASSLGDRGREQYF,TGTGCCAGCAGCTTAGGGGACAGGGGGCGAGAGCAGTACTTC
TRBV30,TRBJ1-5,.,CAWKDSAKGPQHF,TGTGCCTGGAAAGACAGTGCCAAAGGGCCCCAGCATTTT
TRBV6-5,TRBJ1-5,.,CASSPTSGQPQHF,TGTGCCAGCAGTCCCACATCGGGTCAGCCCCAGCATTTT
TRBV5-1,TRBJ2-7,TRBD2,CASSPGEGGYEQYF,TGCGCCAGCAGCCCGGGGGAGGGAGGCTACGAGCAGTACTTC
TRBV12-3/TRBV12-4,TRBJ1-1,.,CASTRRGGTEAFF,TGTGCCAGCACTCGGCGGGGGGGCACTGAAGCTTTCTTT
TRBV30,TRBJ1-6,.,CAWSPRGTGNSPLHF,TGTGCCTGGAGTCCCCGGGGTACGGGGAATTCACCCCTCCACTTT
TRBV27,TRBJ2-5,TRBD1,CASRGQGKTQYF,TGTGCCAGCAGAGGACAGGGGAAGACCCAGTACTTC
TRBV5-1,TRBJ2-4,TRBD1,CASSGQFDIQYF,TGCGCCAGCTCGGGACAGTTCGACATTCAGTACTTC
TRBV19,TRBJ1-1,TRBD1,CASSWDRANTEAFF,TGTGCCAGTAGTTGGGACAGGGCGAACACTGAAGCTTTCTTT